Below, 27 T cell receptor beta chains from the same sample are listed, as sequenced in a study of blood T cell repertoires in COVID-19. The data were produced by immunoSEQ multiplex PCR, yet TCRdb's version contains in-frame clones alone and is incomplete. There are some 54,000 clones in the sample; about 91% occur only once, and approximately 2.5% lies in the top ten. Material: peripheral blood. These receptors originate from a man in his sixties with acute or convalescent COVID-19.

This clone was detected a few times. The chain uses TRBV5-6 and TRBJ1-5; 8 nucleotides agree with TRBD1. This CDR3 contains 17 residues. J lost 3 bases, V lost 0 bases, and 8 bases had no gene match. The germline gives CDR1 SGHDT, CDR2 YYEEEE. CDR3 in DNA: TGTGCCAGCAGCTTGGGGACAGGGCCAAGATACAATCAGCCCCAGCATTTT. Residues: CASSLGTGPRYNQPQHF. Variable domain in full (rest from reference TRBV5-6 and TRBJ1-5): DAGVTQSPTHLIKTRGQQVTLRCSPKSGHDTVSWYQQALGQGPQFIFQYYEEEERQRGNFPDRFSGHQFPNYSSELNVNALLLGDSALYLCASSLGTGPRYNQPQHFGDGTRLSIL.

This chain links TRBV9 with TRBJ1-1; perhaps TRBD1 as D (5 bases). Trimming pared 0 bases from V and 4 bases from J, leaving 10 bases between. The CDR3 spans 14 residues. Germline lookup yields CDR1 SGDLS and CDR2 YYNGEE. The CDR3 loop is CASSVAWGGTEAFF. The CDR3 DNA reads TGTGCCAGCAGCGTAGCTTGGGGGGGCACTGAAGCTTTCTTT.

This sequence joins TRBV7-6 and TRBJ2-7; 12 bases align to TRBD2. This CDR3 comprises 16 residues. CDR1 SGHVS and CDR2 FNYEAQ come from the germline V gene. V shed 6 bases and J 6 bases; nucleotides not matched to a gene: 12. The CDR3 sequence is CASRPTSGSLRGEQYF. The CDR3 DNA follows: TGTGCCAGCAGACCGACTAGCGGGAGTCTCCGGGGCGAGCAGTACTTC.

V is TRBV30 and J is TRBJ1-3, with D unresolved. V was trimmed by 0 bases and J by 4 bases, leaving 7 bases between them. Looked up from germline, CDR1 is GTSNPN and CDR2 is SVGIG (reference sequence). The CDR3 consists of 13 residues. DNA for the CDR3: TGTGCCTGGAGTGTAACCAGGGGAAACACCATATATTTT. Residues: CAWSVTRGNTIYF.

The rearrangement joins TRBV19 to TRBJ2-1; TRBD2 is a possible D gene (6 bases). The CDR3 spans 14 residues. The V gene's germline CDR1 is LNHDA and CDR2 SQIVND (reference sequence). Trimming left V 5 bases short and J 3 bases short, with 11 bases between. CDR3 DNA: TGTGCCAGTAGTGATGGAGGGAGCTACAATGAGCAGTTCTTC. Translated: CASSDGGSYNEQFF.

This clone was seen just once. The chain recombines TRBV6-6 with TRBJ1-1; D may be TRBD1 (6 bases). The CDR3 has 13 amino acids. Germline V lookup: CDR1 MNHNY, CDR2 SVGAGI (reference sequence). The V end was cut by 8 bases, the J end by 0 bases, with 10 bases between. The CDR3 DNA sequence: TGTGCCAGCCTCGGGACACTGAACACTGAAGCTTTCTTT. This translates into CASLGTLNTEAFF.

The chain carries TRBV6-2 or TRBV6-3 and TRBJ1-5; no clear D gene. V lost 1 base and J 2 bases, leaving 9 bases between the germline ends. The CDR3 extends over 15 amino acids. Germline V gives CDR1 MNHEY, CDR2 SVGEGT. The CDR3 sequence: CASSYLRGGNQPQHF. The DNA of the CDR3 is TGTGCCAGCAGTTACTTACGCGGGGGCAATCAGCCCCAGCATTTT.

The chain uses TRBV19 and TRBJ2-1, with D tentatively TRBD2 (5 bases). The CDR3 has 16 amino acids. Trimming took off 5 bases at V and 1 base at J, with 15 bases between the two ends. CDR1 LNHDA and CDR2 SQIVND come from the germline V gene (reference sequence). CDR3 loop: CASSYSSGMSYNEQFF. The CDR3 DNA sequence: TGTGCCAGTAGTTACTCCTCCGGGATGTCCTACAATGAGCAGTTCTTC.

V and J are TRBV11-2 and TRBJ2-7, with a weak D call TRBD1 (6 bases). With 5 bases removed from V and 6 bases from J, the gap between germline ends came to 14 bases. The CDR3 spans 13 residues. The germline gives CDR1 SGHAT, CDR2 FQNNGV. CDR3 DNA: TGTGCCAGCAGCGCCCTCGACAGGCGCGAGCAGTACTTC. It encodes CASSALDRREQYF.

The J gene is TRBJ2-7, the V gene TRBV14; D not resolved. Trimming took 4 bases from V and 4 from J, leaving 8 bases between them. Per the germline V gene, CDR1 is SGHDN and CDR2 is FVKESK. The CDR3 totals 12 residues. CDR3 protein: CASSRTGYEQYF. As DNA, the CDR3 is TGTGCCAGCAGCCGCACCGGGTACGAGCAGTACTTC.

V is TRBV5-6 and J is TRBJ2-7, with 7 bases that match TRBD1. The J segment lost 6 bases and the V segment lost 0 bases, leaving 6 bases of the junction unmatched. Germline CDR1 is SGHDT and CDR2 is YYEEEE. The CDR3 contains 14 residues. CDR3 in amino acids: CASSLALTGPEQYF. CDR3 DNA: TGTGCCAGCAGCTTGGCTTTGACAGGGCCCGAGCAGTACTTC.

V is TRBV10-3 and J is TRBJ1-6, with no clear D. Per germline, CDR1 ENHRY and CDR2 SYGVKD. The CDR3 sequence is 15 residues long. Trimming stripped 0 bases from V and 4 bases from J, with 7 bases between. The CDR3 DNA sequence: TGTGCCATCAGTGAGTCGCGGGGTTATAATTCACCCCTCCACTTT. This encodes CAISESRGYNSPLHF.

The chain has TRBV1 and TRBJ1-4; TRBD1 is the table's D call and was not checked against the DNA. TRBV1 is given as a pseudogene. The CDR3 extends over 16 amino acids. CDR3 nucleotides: TGCACCAGCAGCCCCCCTGAGGGGGATCAGAATGAAAAACTGTTTTTT. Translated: CTSSPPEGDQNEKLFF.

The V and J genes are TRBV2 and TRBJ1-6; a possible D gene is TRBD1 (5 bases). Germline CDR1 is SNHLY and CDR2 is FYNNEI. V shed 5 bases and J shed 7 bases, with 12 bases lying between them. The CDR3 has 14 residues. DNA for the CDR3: TGTGCCAGCAGTTTCGACAGTTTAAATTCACCCCTCCACTTT. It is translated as CASSFDSLNSPLHF.

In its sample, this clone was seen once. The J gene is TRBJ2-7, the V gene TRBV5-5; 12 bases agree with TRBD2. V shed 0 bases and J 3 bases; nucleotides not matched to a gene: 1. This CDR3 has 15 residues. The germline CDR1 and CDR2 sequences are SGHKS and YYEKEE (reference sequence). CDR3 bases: TGTGCCAGCAGCTTGGGACTAGCGGGAGACTACGAGCAGTACTTC. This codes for CASSLGLAGDYEQYF.

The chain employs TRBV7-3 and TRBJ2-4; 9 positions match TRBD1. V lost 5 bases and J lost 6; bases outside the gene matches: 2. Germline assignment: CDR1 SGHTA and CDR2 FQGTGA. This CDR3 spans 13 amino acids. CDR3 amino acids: CASSPTGGNIQYF. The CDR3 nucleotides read TGTGCCAGCAGCCCGACAGGGGGAAACATTCAGTACTTC.

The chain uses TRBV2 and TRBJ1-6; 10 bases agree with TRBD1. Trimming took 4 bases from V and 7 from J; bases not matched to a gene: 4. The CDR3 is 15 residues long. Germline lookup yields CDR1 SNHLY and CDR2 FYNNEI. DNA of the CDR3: TGTGCCAGCAGTGTAGTGGACAGGGGGAATTCACCCCTCCACTTT. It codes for CASSVVDRGNSPLHF.

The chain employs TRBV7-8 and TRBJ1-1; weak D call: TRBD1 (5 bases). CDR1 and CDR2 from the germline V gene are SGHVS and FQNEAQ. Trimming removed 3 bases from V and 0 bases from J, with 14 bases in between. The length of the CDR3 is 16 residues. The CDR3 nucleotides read TGTGCCAGCAGCTTCGACAGTGGACGCATGAACACTGAAGCTTTCTTT. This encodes CASSFDSGRMNTEAFF.

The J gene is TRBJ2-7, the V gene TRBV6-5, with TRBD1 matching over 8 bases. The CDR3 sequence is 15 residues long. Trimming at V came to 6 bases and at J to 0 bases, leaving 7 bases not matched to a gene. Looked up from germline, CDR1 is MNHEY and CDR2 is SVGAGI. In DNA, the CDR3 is TGTGCCAGCAGAGAGAGACAGGGGAGCTCCTACGAGCAGTACTTC. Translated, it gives CASRERQGSSYEQYF.

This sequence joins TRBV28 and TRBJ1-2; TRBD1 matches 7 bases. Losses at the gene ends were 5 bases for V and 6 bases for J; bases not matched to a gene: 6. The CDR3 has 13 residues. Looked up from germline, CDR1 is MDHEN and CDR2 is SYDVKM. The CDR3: CASSATGTNGYTF. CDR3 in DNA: TGTGCCAGCAGTGCGACAGGGACGAATGGCTACACCTTC.

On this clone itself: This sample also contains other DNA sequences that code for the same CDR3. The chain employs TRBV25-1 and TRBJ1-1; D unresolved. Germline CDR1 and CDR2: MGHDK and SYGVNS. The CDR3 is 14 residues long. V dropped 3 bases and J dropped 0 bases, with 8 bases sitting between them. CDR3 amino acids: CASSDRVMNTEAFF. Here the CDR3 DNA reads TGTGCCAGCAGTGATCGAGTGATGAACACTGAAGCTTTCTTT. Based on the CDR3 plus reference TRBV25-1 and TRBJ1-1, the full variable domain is EADIYQTPRYLVIGTGKKITLECSQTMGHDKMYWYQQDPGMELHLIHYSYGVNSTEKGDLSSESTVSRIRTEHFPLTLESARPSHTSQYLCASSDRVMNTEAFFGQGTRLTVV.

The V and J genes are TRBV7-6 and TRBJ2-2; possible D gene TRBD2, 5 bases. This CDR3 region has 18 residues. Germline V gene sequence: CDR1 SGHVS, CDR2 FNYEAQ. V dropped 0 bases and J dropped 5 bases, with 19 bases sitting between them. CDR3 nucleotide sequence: TGTGCCAGCAGCTTAGCGAGGACCTCTTTAAAGCGGACCGGGGAGCTGTTTTTT. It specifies CASSLARTSLKRTGELFF.

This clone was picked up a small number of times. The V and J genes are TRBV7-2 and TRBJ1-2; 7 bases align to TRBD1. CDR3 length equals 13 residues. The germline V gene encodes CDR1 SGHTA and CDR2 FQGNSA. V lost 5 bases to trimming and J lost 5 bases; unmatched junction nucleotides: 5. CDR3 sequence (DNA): TGTGCCAGCAGCGATCAGGGGGGTTATGGCTACACCTTC. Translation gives CASSDQGGYGYTF.

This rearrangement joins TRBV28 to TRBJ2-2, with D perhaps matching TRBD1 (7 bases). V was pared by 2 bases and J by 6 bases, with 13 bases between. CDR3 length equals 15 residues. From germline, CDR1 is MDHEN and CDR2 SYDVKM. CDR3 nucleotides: TGTGCCAGCAGTTTAGGGCAGGGGGACTCCGGGGAGCTGTTTTTT. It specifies CASSLGQGDSGELFF.

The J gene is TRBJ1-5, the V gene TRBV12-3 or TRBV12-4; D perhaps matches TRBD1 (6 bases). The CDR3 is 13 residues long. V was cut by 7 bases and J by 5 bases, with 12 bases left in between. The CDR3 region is CASKGDGHQPQHF. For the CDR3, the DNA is TGTGCCAGCAAGGGGGACGGCCATCAGCCCCAGCATTTT.

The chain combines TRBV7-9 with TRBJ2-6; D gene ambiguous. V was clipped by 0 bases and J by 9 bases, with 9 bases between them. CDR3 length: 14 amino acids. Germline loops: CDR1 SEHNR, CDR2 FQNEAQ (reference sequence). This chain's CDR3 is CASSLARSGNVLTF. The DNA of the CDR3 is TGTGCCAGCAGCTTAGCTCGTTCGGGCAACGTCCTGACTTTC.

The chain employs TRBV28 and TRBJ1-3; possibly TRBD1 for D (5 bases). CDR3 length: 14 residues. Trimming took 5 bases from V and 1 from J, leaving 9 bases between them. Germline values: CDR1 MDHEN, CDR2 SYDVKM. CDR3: CASSGHGSGNTIYF. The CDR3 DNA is TGTGCCAGCAGTGGACACGGTTCTGGAAACACCATATATTTT.